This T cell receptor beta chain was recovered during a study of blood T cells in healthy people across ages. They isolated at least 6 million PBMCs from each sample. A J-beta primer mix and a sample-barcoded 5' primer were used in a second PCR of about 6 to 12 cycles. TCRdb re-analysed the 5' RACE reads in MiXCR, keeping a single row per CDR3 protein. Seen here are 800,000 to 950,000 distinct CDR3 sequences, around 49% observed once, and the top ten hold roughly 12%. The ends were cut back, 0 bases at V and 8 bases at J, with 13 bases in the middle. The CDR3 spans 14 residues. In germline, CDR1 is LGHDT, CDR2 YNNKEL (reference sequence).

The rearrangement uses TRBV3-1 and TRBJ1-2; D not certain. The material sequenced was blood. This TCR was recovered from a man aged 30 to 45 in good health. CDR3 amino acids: CASSQEWMNLGYTF. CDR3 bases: TGTGCCAGCAGCCAAGAATGGATGAACTTAGGCTACACCTTC.